This TCR beta chain is from a study of T cells after posttransplantation cyclophosphamide. Here immunoSEQ multiplex PCR was the method, and the copy in TCRdb shows in-frame clones only, minus some. The repertoire holds 31,000 or so clones, about 91% seen once, with 0.09% to 0.12% in the top ten. The naive gate required viable CD3+CD4+ or CD3+CD8+ cells with CCR7+CD45RA+CD45RO-CD95-CD27+CD28+ phenotype. Germline V gene sequence: CDR1 SGHTA, CDR2 FQGTGA. Germline trimming cut 2 bases from V and 2 bases from J; bases unmatched to any gene: 13. The CDR3 runs to 18 residues. To note about this clone: The antigen is unknown.

Study results and limitations: Later blood repertoires were often dominated by clones from the donor CD8+ memory compartment.

The V gene is TRBV7-3, the J gene TRBJ1-1; 8 bases are a match to TRBD1. The TCR sequence derives from a man aged 25 to 40 in good health and a related stem cell transplant donor. Sequenced material: naive CD4+ T cells sorted from blood. CDR3 protein: CASSLSPGGERANTEAFF. In DNA form, the CDR3 reads TGTGCCAGCAGCTTATCTCCAGGGGGCGAGAGGGCAAACACTGAAGCTTTCTTT.